This TCR beta chain was sequenced in a study of shared clonotypes between healthy human individuals. Study-level points and caveats: Between a handful of donors, naive CD4 clonotypes were shared at a level of about 5%.

This clone came up once. Its target is not known. The authors distributed each subset's genomic DNA evenly over several immunoSEQ plates. TCRdb's copy holds only in-frame clones and misses some; the assay was immunoSEQ multiplex PCR. The data hold about 1.5 million clones, with around 98% observed a single time. Donors had no recently reported acute infections or vaccinations and were HIV-negative. Per the germline V gene, CDR1 is SEHNR and CDR2 is FQNEAQ (reference sequence). The CDR3 has 14 residues. Trimming removed 5 bases at V and 3 bases at J, with 14 bases between. The material sequenced was naive CD4+ T cells sorted from blood. Described subset: CD45RA+ positively selected. The sequence was obtained from a man between 25 and 39 years old in good health. The chain uses TRBV7-9 and TRBJ2-7; D gene ambiguous. The CDR3 region has the DNA TGTGCCAGCAGCCCCGGACGTCTGGGCTACGAGCAGTACTTC. As protein: CASSPGRLGYEQYF.